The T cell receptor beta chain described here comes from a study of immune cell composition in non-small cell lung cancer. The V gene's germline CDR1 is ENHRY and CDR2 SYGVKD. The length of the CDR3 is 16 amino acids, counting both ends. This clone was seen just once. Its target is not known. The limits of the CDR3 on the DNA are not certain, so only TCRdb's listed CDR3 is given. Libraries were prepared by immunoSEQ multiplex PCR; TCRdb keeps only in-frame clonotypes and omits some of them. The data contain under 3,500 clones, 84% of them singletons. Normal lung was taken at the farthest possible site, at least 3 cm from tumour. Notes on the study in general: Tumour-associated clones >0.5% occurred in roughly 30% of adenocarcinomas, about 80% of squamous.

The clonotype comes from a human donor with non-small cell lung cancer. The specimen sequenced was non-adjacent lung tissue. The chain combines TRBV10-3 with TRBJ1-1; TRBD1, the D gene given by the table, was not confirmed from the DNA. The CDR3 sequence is CAISESPVGRGTRGLF.